A single sample gave rise to the 32 T cell receptor beta chains below, sequenced in a study of blood T cell repertoires in COVID-19. Repertoires were generated with immunoSEQ multiplex PCR, while TCRdb's copy carries only in-frame clones and drops some. Among 140,000 or so clones listed, roughly 81% were seen once. What was sequenced was peripheral blood. All receptors derive from a human donor with acute or convalescent COVID-19. The donor label of this sample is uncertain.

This chain connects TRBV2 to TRBJ1-1; D is perhaps TRBD1 (5 bases). Germline CDR1 reads SNHLY; CDR2 reads FYNNEI. The CDR3 length is 15 residues. The germline V and J ends were trimmed by 3 bases and 2 bases, with 13 bases remaining between them. CDR3 sequence reads: CASSDQGPRNTEAFF. Written as DNA, the CDR3 is TGTGCCAGCAGTGACCAGGGCCCTCGAAACACTGAAGCTTTCTTT.

The V gene is TRBV5-1, the J gene TRBJ2-1; TRBD2 matches at 10 bases. The CDR3 has 16 amino acids. CDR1 and CDR2 from the germline V gene are SGHRS and YFSETQ. The V segment lost 4 bases and the J segment 2 bases; nucleotides outside the gene matches: 6. The CDR3 bases are TGCGCCAGCAGCGTACAGAGCGGGAGGGCCTACAATGAGCAGTTCTTC. The encoded protein is CASSVQSGRAYNEQFF.

This clone has a handful of counts. The chain links TRBV7-9 to TRBJ1-2, with D tentatively TRBD1 (5 bases). The CDR3 is made up of 14 amino acids. Germline loops: CDR1 SEHNR, CDR2 FQNEAQ (reference sequence). V was pared by 5 bases and J by 4 bases, with 14 bases between. The CDR3 nucleotides read TGTGCCAGCAGCCCTGGGGGGTGGCTCTATGGCTACACCTTC. Translated: CASSPGGWLYGYTF.

This clone was counted a few times. Other DNA sequences in this sample translate to the same CDR3. This chain connects TRBV5-1 to TRBJ2-1; 13 nucleotides match TRBD2. CDR1 SGHRS and CDR2 YFSETQ come from the germline V gene. V dropped 4 bases and J dropped 5; count of bases not matched to a gene: 6. The CDR3 is 16 amino acids. CDR3: CASSPGLAGDNNEQFF. Here the CDR3 DNA reads TGCGCCAGCAGCCCAGGACTAGCGGGGGACAACAATGAGCAGTTCTTC.

The chain is built from TRBV6-5 and TRBJ1-5; no firm D call. The CDR3 extends over 13 amino acids. The germline V and J ends were trimmed by 10 bases and 2 bases, with 12 bases remaining between them. CDR1 and CDR2 from the germline V gene are MNHEY and SVGAGI. CDR3 region: CATGPVGNQPQHF. The CDR3 DNA follows: TGTGCCACCGGTCCGGTTGGCAATCAGCCCCAGCATTTT.

V and J are TRBV25-1 and TRBJ2-3, with 7 bases aligning to TRBD2. The J segment lost 2 bases and the V segment lost 3 bases, leaving 5 bases of the junction unmatched. The V gene's germline CDR1 is MGHDK and CDR2 SYGVNS. The CDR3 contains 15 residues. As DNA, the CDR3 is TGTGCCAGCAGTGATAGCGGGCGGGCCACAGATACGCAGTATTTT. Its protein is CASSDSGRATDTQYF.

This chain uses TRBV2 with TRBJ2-1, with a possible D match to TRBD2 (6 bases). Germline V gives CDR1 SNHLY, CDR2 FYNNEI. V lost 6 bases to trimming and J lost 0 bases, with 12 bases between them. The CDR3 has 15 amino acids. The CDR3 DNA reads TGTGCCAGCAGGTTAGCGGAGAACTCCTACAATGAGCAGTTCTTC. Protein product: CASRLAENSYNEQFF. Based on the CDR3 plus reference TRBV2 and TRBJ2-1, the full variable domain is EPEVTQTPSHQVTQMGQEVILRCVPISNHLYFYWYRQILGQKVEFLVSFYNNEISEKSEIFDDQFSVERPDGSNFTLKIRSTKLEDSAMYFCASRLAENSYNEQFFGPGTRLTVL.

This clone was seen once. The chain carries TRBV4-1 and TRBJ2-7; 8 nucleotides line up with TRBD1. J was trimmed by 5 bases and V by 0 bases; bases with no gene match: 3. CDR3 length equals 14 residues. Germline V gene data show CDR1 as MGHRA and CDR2 as YSYEKL. CDR3 sequence reads: CASSQEQGVHEQYF. DNA for the CDR3: TGCGCCAGCAGCCAAGAACAGGGGGTCCACGAGCAGTACTTC.

This clone was recorded only once. This chain connects TRBV11-3 to TRBJ2-2, with a tentative D call TRBD2 (6 bases). The V gene's germline CDR1 is SGHNT and CDR2 YENEEA. The CDR3 is 19 residues long. The V end was cut by 4 bases, the J end by 0 bases, with 21 bases between. This chain's CDR3 is CASSSRFPSAGTNTGELFF. The CDR3 nucleotides are TGTGCCAGCAGCTCCCGATTTCCTTCGGCGGGAACGAACACCGGGGAGCTGTTTTTT.

The rearrangement uses TRBV30 and TRBJ1-2, with D tentatively TRBD1 (5 bases). CDR3 length: 14 amino acids. Germline V CDR1 and CDR2: GTSNPN, SVGIG (reference sequence). V was pared by 1 base and J by 4 bases, with 13 bases between. CDR3 in amino acids: CAWSGEGTGYGYTF. The CDR3 DNA reads TGTGCCTGGAGTGGGGAGGGGACGGGCTATGGCTACACCTTC.

The chain has TRBV7-2 and TRBJ2-5; possibly TRBD2 for D (6 bases). The CDR3 totals 14 residues. The V and J ends lost 3 bases and 5 bases respectively, with 13 bases between them. CDR1 is SGHTA and CDR2 is FQGNSA in the germline V gene. The CDR3 protein is CASSLGRWGETQYF. For the CDR3, the DNA is TGTGCCAGCAGCTTGGGGAGGTGGGGGGAGACCCAGTACTTC.

This sequence joins TRBV30 and TRBJ2-6, with D tentatively TRBD1 (5 bases). The V end was cut by 5 bases, the J end by 1 base, with 12 bases between. The germline V gene encodes CDR1 GTSNPN and CDR2 SVGIG (reference sequence). This CDR3 spans 15 amino acids. The CDR3 protein is CAWARQGSGANVLTF. The CDR3 DNA follows: TGTGCCTGGGCCAGGCAGGGTTCTGGGGCCAACGTCCTGACTTTC.

This chain links TRBV7-2 with TRBJ1-5, with D possibly matching TRBD1 (6 bases). This CDR3 contains 15 residues. V lost 4 bases and J lost 0, with 10 bases in between. CDR1 is SGHTA and CDR2 is FQGNSA in the germline V gene. This CDR3 reads CASSSTGYSNQPQHF. The CDR3 region has the DNA TGTGCCAGCAGCTCCACAGGGTATAGCAATCAGCCCCAGCATTTT.

The gene calls are TRBV10-3 and TRBJ2-2; 7 bases agree with TRBD1. The CDR3 has 14 amino acids. V was pared by 4 bases and J by 3 bases, with 2 bases of the junction left unmatched. CDR1 is ENHRY and CDR2 is SYGVKD in the germline V gene. CDR3 region: CAISGDSYTGELFF. The CDR3 bases are TGTGCCATCAGTGGGGACAGCTACACCGGGGAGCTGTTTTTT.

The V and J genes are TRBV9 and TRBJ2-1; 12 bases map to TRBD2. Unmatched junction bases numbered 2, after V lost 0 bases and J lost 4 bases. This CDR3 is 16 amino acids long. Germline V gives CDR1 SGDLS, CDR2 YYNGEE. The CDR3 nucleotides read TGTGCCAGCAGCGTAGAGGGACTAGCGGGTTACAATGAGCAGTTCTTC. Encoded protein: CASSVEGLAGYNEQFF.

The chain couples TRBV30 to TRBJ1-4; a weak D match, TRBD1 (5 bases). CDR1 GTSNPN and CDR2 SVGIG come from the germline V gene (reference sequence). The V and J ends lost 7 bases and 4 bases respectively, with 13 bases between them. The CDR3 runs 13 residues. In DNA, the CDR3 is TGTGCCTCCCAGGCAGGGAATAATGAAAAACTGTTTTTT. This translates into CASQAGNNEKLFF. The variable domain in full, with the rest retrieved from reference TRBV30 and TRBJ1-4, is SQTIHQWPATLVQPVGSPLSLECTVEGTSNPNLYWYRQAAGRGLQLLFYSVGIGQISSEVPQNLSASRPQDRQFILSSKKLLLSDSGFYLCASQAGNNEKLFFGSGTQLSVL.

This sequence joins TRBV28 and TRBJ1-5; D unclear. The CDR3 has 15 amino acids. Looked up from germline, CDR1 is MDHEN and CDR2 is SYDVKM. V shed 2 bases and J shed 2 bases, with 10 bases lying between them. The CDR3 DNA reads as TGTGCCAGCAGTTTAGGGCAGCTTCGCAATCAGCCCCAGCATTTT. Translated, it gives CASSLGQLRNQPQHF.

The chain uses TRBV5-1 and TRBJ1-1, with 8 bases lining up with TRBD1. Trimming cost V 4 bases and J 2 bases; bases outside gene matches: 10. CDR1 and CDR2 (germline): SGHRS, YFSETQ. This CDR3 spans 16 amino acids. This chain's CDR3 is CASSPGQGLRNTEAFF. CDR3 coding DNA: TGCGCCAGCAGCCCAGGACAGGGACTAAGAAACACTGAAGCTTTCTTT.

The chain recombines TRBV7-9 with TRBJ2-2, with TRBD1 matching 11 bases. CDR1 is SEHNR, CDR2 FQNEAQ, per germline (reference sequence). Unmatched junction bases numbered 8, after V lost 5 bases and J lost 6 bases. The CDR3 contains 16 residues. The CDR3 nucleotides are TGTGCCAGCAGCACCCGGACAGGGGGCGCCCCCGGGGAGCTGTTTTTT. Residues: CASSTRTGGAPGELFF.

This chain links TRBV10-3 with TRBJ1-3, with a possible D match to TRBD1 (5 bases). Trimming cost V 3 bases and J 0 bases, with 9 bases left between them. The CDR3 totals 15 residues. From germline, CDR1 is ENHRY and CDR2 SYGVKD. The CDR3 region is CAISDQGYSGNTIYF. In DNA form, the CDR3 reads TGTGCCATCAGTGATCAGGGCTACTCTGGAAACACCATATATTTT.

The chain links TRBV7-8 to TRBJ2-3, with a possible D match to TRBD2 (7 bases). Trimming took off 5 bases at V and 4 bases at J, with 16 bases between the two ends. The CDR3 runs to 15 residues. Germline V CDR1 and CDR2: SGHVS, FQNEAQ. This CDR3 is CASSRGRGASDTQYF. Written as DNA, the CDR3 is TGTGCCAGCAGCCGAGGACGGGGGGCGTCAGATACGCAGTATTTT.

This clone was counted once. The V and J genes are TRBV19 and TRBJ2-2, with D unresolved. V was pared by 10 bases and J by 1 base, with 13 bases between. Germline V gives CDR1 LNHDA, CDR2 SQIVND (reference sequence). This CDR3 comprises 14 residues. CDR3 in amino acids: CATRKAGNTGELFF. The CDR3 bases are TGTGCCACACGAAAGGCAGGGAACACCGGGGAGCTGTTTTTT.

The rearrangement links TRBV5-6 to TRBJ1-1; possibly TRBD1 for D (6 bases). The length of the CDR3 is 12 residues. The V gene's germline CDR1 is SGHDT and CDR2 YYEEEE. The V end lost 3 bases, the J end lost 5 bases, and 8 bases lay between the germline ends. CDR3 DNA sequence: TGTGCCAGCAGCTACGACAGGACTGAAGCTTTCTTT. This codes for CASSYDRTEAFF.

The chain carries TRBV2 and TRBJ1-3; 9 nucleotides match TRBD1. The CDR3 extends over 15 amino acids. Trimming took 6 bases from V and 6 from J; bases not matched to a gene: 9. The germline gives CDR1 SNHLY, CDR2 FYNNEI. CDR3 protein: CASRKGQGVENTIYF. As DNA, the CDR3 is TGTGCCAGCAGAAAGGGACAGGGCGTGGAAAACACCATATATTTT.

J is TRBJ1-5 and V is TRBV4-3; no definite D call. Germline lookup yields CDR1 LGHNA and CDR2 YSLEER. V was pared by 3 bases and J by 7 bases, with 10 bases between. The CDR3 length is 13 residues. The DNA of the CDR3 is TGCGCCAGCAGCCAGGAGCGGTTCCAGCCCCAGCATTTT. Translation gives CASSQERFQPQHF.

The rearrangement joins TRBV28 to TRBJ2-7; D gene unclear. This CDR3 has 17 amino acids. Germline V gene data show CDR1 as MDHEN and CDR2 as SYDVKM. The V end was cut by 6 bases, the J end by 2 bases, with 23 bases between. This CDR3 is CASSSVGEADSPYEQYV. CDR3 sequence (DNA): TGTGCCAGCAGCTCCGTTGGTGAGGCTGACTCTCCCTACGAGCAGTACGTC.

This clone has only a few counts. The gene calls are TRBV6-5 and TRBJ2-3, with D perhaps matching TRBD1 (6 bases). CDR1 is MNHEY and CDR2 is SVGAGI in the germline V gene. Trimming pared 9 bases from V and 1 base from J, leaving 17 bases between. The CDR3 loop spans 15 amino acids. For the CDR3, the DNA is TGTGCCAGTAGACCCAGGGGCGAGGGCACAGATACGCAGTATTTT. It yields the protein CASRPRGEGTDTQYF.

The gene calls are TRBV2 and TRBJ2-3; D not certain. V lost 7 bases and J 0 bases, leaving 11 bases between the germline ends. The CDR3 spans 14 residues. The germline V gene has CDR1 SNHLY and CDR2 FYNNEI. As DNA, the CDR3 is TGTGCCAGCACTATAGAGATTAGCACAGATACGCAGTATTTT. This sequence encodes CASTIEISTDTQYF. The full variable domain, rest sourced from reference TRBV2 and TRBJ2-3, is EPEVTQTPSHQVTQMGQEVILRCVPISNHLYFYWYRQILGQKVEFLVSFYNNEISEKSEIFDDQFSVERPDGSNFTLKIRSTKLEDSAMYFCASTIEISTDTQYFGPGTRLTVL.

This chain joins TRBV18 and TRBJ2-7; D uncertain. Germline values: CDR1 KGHSH, CDR2 LQKENI. CDR3 length: 13 residues. Trimming left V 2 bases short and J 7 bases short, with 12 bases between. Here the CDR3 DNA reads TGTGCCAGCTCACCAGACCGGGTAGGTGAGCAGTACGTC. Its translation: CASSPDRVGEQYV.

This clone has more than one count but fewer than ten. The chain is built from TRBV27 and TRBJ2-4; 9 nucleotides align to TRBD2. The CDR3 runs to 20 residues. V dropped 9 bases and J dropped 6; count of bases not matched to a gene: 27. Germline loops: CDR1 MNHEY, CDR2 SMNVEV (reference sequence). This chain's CDR3 is CARPLCGGLRGGSVVNIQYF. Written as DNA, the CDR3 is TGTGCCAGACCCCTATGCGGGGGACTGCGGGGGGGCTCAGTGGTAAACATTCAGTACTTC.

This clone was observed a single time. The rearrangement links TRBV27 to TRBJ2-1, with 10 bases matching TRBD2. Germline lookup yields CDR1 MNHEY and CDR2 SMNVEV (reference sequence). With 4 bases clipped from V and 0 bases from J, the junction kept 6 bases outside the gene matches. The CDR3 is 17 residues long. The CDR3 is CASSWGTSESSYNEQFF. The CDR3, as DNA: TGTGCCAGCAGTTGGGGGACTAGCGAGAGCTCCTACAATGAGCAGTTCTTC.

The rearrangement links TRBV2 to TRBJ1-5; D uncertain. V was clipped by 6 bases and J by 0 bases, with 12 bases between them. Germline V lookup: CDR1 SNHLY, CDR2 FYNNEI. The CDR3 consists of 15 residues. The CDR3 protein is CASREDGRSNQPQHF. DNA for the CDR3: TGTGCCAGCAGGGAGGACGGTCGTAGCAATCAGCCCCAGCATTTT. The entire variable domain, with the rest obtained from reference TRBV2 and TRBJ1-5, is as follows: EPEVTQTPSHQVTQMGQEVILRCVPISNHLYFYWYRQILGQKVEFLVSFYNNEISEKSEIFDDQFSVERPDGSNFTLKIRSTKLEDSAMYFCASREDGRSNQPQHFGDGTRLSIL.